The 9 T cell receptor beta chains listed next were all sequenced from one sample in a study of shared clonotypes between healthy human individuals. The method was immunoSEQ multiplex PCR; TCRdb's version includes in-frame clones alone and lacks a portion of them. In the table there are hundreds of thousands of clones, 96% of which are singletons. CD8 cells regarded as naive lacked CD45RO, were positively chosen for CCR7, and omitted terminally differentiated effector memory CD45RA+ cells. Material: naive CD8+ T cells sorted from blood. These receptors were taken from a woman in her thirties in good health.

The gene calls are TRBV28 and TRBJ1-1; D is uncertain. Germline CDR1 and CDR2: MDHEN and SYDVKM. V lost 5 bases, J lost 1 base, and 29 bases lay in between. The CDR3 has 20 residues. The CDR3 nucleotides are TGTGCCAGCAGTCTATTTTTCCTCAACAGCAATCACCTTTCGAACACTGAAGCTTTCTTT. It specifies CASSLFFLNSNHLSNTEAFF.

This clone has only one observation. V gene TRBV27 combines with J gene TRBJ1-4; perhaps TRBD1 as D (6 bases). Trimming removed 3 bases at V and 13 bases at J, with 21 bases between. CDR3 size: 15 residues. Germline V CDR1 and CDR2: MNHEY, SMNVEV (reference sequence). CDR3 amino acids: CASSLREGGRNRLFF. In DNA form, the CDR3 reads TGTGCCAGCAGTTTGCGCGAGGGGGGCCGTAATAGACTGTTTTTT.

The rearrangement joins TRBV19 to TRBJ1-3; the D is unclear. Germline values: CDR1 LNHDA, CDR2 SQIVND (reference sequence). V was pared by 5 bases and J by 0 bases, with 8 bases between. The CDR3 is 14 residues long. This CDR3 is CASSPESSGNTIYF. The DNA for the CDR3 is TGTGCCAGTAGTCCGGAGAGCTCTGGAAACACCATATATTTT. Full variable domain (outside the CDR3, taken from reference TRBV19 and TRBJ1-3): DGGITQSPKYLFRKEGQNVTLSCEQNLNHDAMYWYRQDPGQGLRLIYYSQIVNDFQKGDIAEGYSVSREKKESFPLTVTSAQKNPTAFYLCASSPESSGNTIYFGEGSWLTVV.

The genes are TRBV4-1 and TRBJ2-7; 7 positions match TRBD2. V lost 0 bases, J lost 5 bases, and 7 bases stayed unmatched. Germline loops: CDR1 MGHRA, CDR2 YSYEKL. The CDR3 is made up of 15 amino acids. The CDR3: CASSQDGREENEQYF. The DNA for the CDR3 is TGCGCCAGCAGCCAAGATGGCCGGGAGGAAAACGAGCAGTACTTC.

This chain joins TRBV28 and TRBJ1-5; 7 bases map to TRBD1. Germline V gene lookup returns CDR1 MDHEN and CDR2 SYDVKM. The CDR3 runs 16 residues. With 6 bases clipped from V and 5 bases from J, the junction kept 13 bases outside the gene matches. In DNA, the CDR3 is TGTGCCAGCAGGGCGCCCGCGACAGGGCTGTATCAGCCCCAGCATTTT. This codes for CASRAPATGLYQPQHF.

The chain is built from TRBV6-5 and TRBJ2-7; either TRBD1 or TRBD2 may supply D (5 bases each). The CDR3 runs 16 residues. The germline gives CDR1 MNHEY, CDR2 SVGAGI. Trimming pared 4 bases from V and 3 bases from J, leaving 19 bases between. The CDR3 here is CASSFRGPKVYYEQYF. The CDR3 region has the DNA TGTGCCAGCAGTTTCCGGGGACCGAAGGTATACTACGAGCAGTACTTC.

The chain carries TRBV12-5 and TRBJ2-1; possible D gene TRBD1, 6 bases. V was trimmed by 5 bases and J by 0 bases, leaving 11 bases between them. There are 15 residues in the CDR3. Looked up from germline, CDR1 is LGHNT and CDR2 is FRNRAP. The CDR3 DNA reads TGTGCTAGTGGTAGGGGACACCACTCCTACAATGAGCAGTTCTTC. Protein sequence: CASGRGHHSYNEQFF.

V usage is TRBV6-1 and J usage is TRBJ1-2; tentatively, D is TRBD1 (6 bases). The V and J ends lost 7 bases and 4 bases respectively, with 16 bases between them. The CDR3 is 14 residues long. Germline lookup yields CDR1 MNHNS and CDR2 SASEGT. The CDR3 DNA is TGTGCCAGCATCCCCAGGGGCTTGATCTATGGCTACACCTTC. Its protein is CASIPRGLIYGYTF.

A few counts support this clone. This chain uses TRBV9 with TRBJ1-3; a possible D gene is TRBD1 (6 bases). Per germline, CDR1 SGDLS and CDR2 YYNGEE. Trimming removed 3 bases from V and 9 bases from J, with 13 bases in between. This CDR3 is built from 13 residues. In nucleotides, the CDR3 is TGTGCCAGCAGCGCGGGGACATCAGCCACCATATATTTT. Amino acids: CASSAGTSATIYF.